This T cell receptor (beta chain) is from a study of naive and memory T cell subsets. The CDR3 loop spans 13 amino acids. CDR1 and CDR2 (germline): SGHTA, FQGNSA. The ends were cut back, 5 bases at V and 8 bases at J, with 15 bases in the middle. Two oligonucleotides, mixed equimolar, formed the beta constant-region primer covering TRBC1 and TRBC2. The ligated cDNA underwent four PCR rounds using SP2 and nested alpha and beta constant-region primers. One entry per CDR3 protein results from TCRdb running MiXCR on the UMI-ligation and nested PCR reads. The sample shows roughly 130,000 distinct CDR3 sequences, 36% of them seen only once.

Sequencing was performed on central memory CD4+ T cells from blood. The chain is built from TRBV7-2 and TRBJ1-2, with no clear D. The receptor's source is a human donor in good health. The CDR3 region has the DNA TGTGCCAGCAGCCCTGGTGCATTGGGCGGCTACACCTTC. This encodes CASSPGALGGYTF. Filled out from reference TRBV7-2 and TRBJ1-2, the complete variable domain reads GAGVSQSPSNKVTEKGKDVELRCDPISGHTALYWYRQSLGQGLEFLIYFQGNSAPDKSGLPSDRFSAERTGGSVSTLTIQRTQQEDSAVYLCASSPGALGGYTFGSGTRLTVV.